Each of the 7 T cell receptor beta chains below was sequenced from the same sample in a study of human T cells and chemical hapten exposure. Time point in this sample: healthy volunteer bleed at 6 weeks. Unfractionated whole blood served as the source for total RNA extraction. Each CDR3 protein is one row after TCRdb ran MiXCR on the RACE reads. Of fewer than 85,000 distinct CDR3 sequences listed, 7% to 9.5% are singletons. The sample taken for sequencing was whole blood. The source of these receptors is a female donor in good health. Some clones in this sample may be carry-over from other donors' samples.

This clonotype was seen many times. V usage is TRBV27 and J usage is TRBJ1-1; 9 positions agree with TRBD1. The germline gives CDR1 MNHEY, CDR2 SMNVEV (reference sequence). The CDR3 runs 15 residues. V lost 7 bases to trimming and J lost 3 bases; unmatched junction nucleotides: 9. The CDR3 loop is CASKEHRTGDTEAFF. CDR3 nucleotides: TGTGCCAGCAAAGAACACCGGACAGGGGACACTGAAGCTTTCTTT.

This clonotype was detected only once. A clone one base away is much larger, so this may be a read error. The chain combines TRBV6-5 with TRBJ1-1; tentative D call: TRBD1 (5 bases). The CDR3 is 14 amino acids. Germline values: CDR1 MNHEY, CDR2 SVGAGI. CDR3 nucleotides: TGTGCCAACAGTTACGGTGGATGGGGGACTGAAGCTTTCTTT. Amino acid sequence: CANSYGGWGTEAFF.

This clonotype has only a few counts. J is TRBJ2-1 and V is TRBV5-5; either TRBD1 or TRBD2 may fit D (5 bases each). The V gene lost 3 bases and the J gene lost 5 bases, with 9 bases spanning the gap. Germline CDR1 reads SGHKS; CDR2 reads YYEKEE (reference sequence). The CDR3 is 13 amino acids. The CDR3 nucleotides read TGTGCCAGCAGCTGGGACGGGGACAATGAGCAGTTCTTC. Protein sequence: CASSWDGDNEQFF.

This clonotype was observed many times. The V gene is TRBV20-1, the J gene TRBJ1-6; 10 bases map to TRBD1. Germline lookup yields CDR1 DFQATT and CDR2 SNEGSKA (reference sequence). CDR3 length: 17 residues. J lost 7 bases, V lost 6 bases, and 15 bases had no gene match. Written as DNA, the CDR3 is TGCAGTGCCCGGACGCAGGGGACAGGGGAGAGGAATTCACCCCTCCACTTT. Translating gives CSARTQGTGERNSPLHF.

This clonotype was counted a few times. The rearrangement links TRBV11-2 to TRBJ1-5; tentatively, D is TRBD1 (6 bases). Trimming pared 5 bases from V and 0 bases from J, leaving 11 bases between. Germline CDR1 SGHAT, CDR2 FQNNGV. This CDR3 region has 15 residues. CDR3 loop: CASSAGQNSNQPQHF. The CDR3 DNA follows: TGTGCCAGCAGCGCCGGACAGAATAGCAATCAGCCCCAGCATTTT.

This clonotype has a count of ten or more. CDR3 sequence reads: CASSYGTGRAAEAFF. DNA for the CDR3: TGTGCCAGCAGTTACGGTACAGGTCGAGCGGCTGAAGCTTTCTTT. The chain carries TRBV6-6 and TRBJ1-1, with D possibly being TRBD1 (5 bases). This CDR3 region has 15 residues. Between the trimmed V and J ends, which lost 2 bases and 6 bases, there was a span of 16 bases. CDR1 and CDR2 from the germline V gene are MNHNY and SVGAGI (reference sequence).

This clonotype was picked up many times. The genes are TRBV10-3 and TRBJ1-1; a possible D gene is TRBD1 (5 bases). CDR3 length: 16 residues. V shed 2 bases and J shed 1 base, with 14 bases lying between them. Germline V CDR1 and CDR2: ENHRY, SYGVKD. The CDR3 bases are TGTGCCATCAGTGAGCAGGGTGCGTCGGCGAACACTGAAGCTTTCTTT. Its protein is CAISEQGASANTEAFF.